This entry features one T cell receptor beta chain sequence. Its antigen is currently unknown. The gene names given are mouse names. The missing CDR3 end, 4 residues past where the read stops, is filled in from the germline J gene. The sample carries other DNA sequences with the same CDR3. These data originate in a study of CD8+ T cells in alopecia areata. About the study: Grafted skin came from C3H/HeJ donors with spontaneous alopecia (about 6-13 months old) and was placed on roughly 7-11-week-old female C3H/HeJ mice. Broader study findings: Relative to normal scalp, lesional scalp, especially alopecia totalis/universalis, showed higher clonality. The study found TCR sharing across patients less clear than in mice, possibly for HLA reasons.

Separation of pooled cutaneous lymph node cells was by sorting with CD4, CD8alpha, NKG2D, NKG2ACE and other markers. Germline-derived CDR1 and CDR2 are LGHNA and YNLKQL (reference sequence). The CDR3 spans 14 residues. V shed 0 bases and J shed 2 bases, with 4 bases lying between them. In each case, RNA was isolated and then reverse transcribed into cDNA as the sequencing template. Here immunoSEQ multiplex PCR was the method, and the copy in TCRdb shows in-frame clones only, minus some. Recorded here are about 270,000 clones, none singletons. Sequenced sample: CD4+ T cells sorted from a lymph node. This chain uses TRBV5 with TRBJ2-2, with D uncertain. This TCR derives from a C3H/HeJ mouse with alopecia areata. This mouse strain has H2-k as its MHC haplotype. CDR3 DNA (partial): TGTGCCAGCAGCCAAGACAGCAACACCGGG. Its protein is CASSQDSNTG. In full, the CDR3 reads CASSQDSNTGQLYF.